One sample yielded the 29 T cell receptor beta chains listed below, sequenced in a study of blood T cell repertoires in COVID-19. Assay used: immunoSEQ multiplex PCR; TCRdb lists only in-frame clones, some missing. Here the sample spans about 310,000 clones, 90% being singletons. Sequenced input: peripheral blood. These receptors originate from a woman aged 40 to 55 with COVID-19, enrolled during active disease.

The V call is TRBV5-4, the J call TRBJ2-1; D gene unclear. V gave up 0 bases and J gave up 5 bases, with 12 bases separating them. CDR1 SGHNT and CDR2 YYREEE come from the germline V gene (reference sequence). The CDR3 runs 15 residues. In nucleotides, the CDR3 is TGTGCCAGCAGCTTGGACCAAGCCCCCCACAATGAGCAGTTCTTC. Translated, it gives CASSLDQAPHNEQFF.

This chain links TRBV19 with TRBJ2-4; D call uncertain. The CDR3 spans 12 residues. In germline, CDR1 is LNHDA, CDR2 SQIVND (reference sequence). V gave up 3 bases and J gave up 7 bases, with 7 bases separating them. The CDR3 DNA is TGTGCCAGTAGTATCCTATCCAACATTCAGTACTTC. It is translated as CASSILSNIQYF.

Regarding this clone: The same CDR3 can be traced to other DNA sequences in this sample. This chain links TRBV28 with TRBJ2-1, with TRBD1 identical over 9 bases. CDR1 is MDHEN and CDR2 is SYDVKM in the germline V gene. Germline trimming cut 5 bases from V and 5 bases from J; bases unmatched to any gene: 7. This CDR3 spans 15 amino acids. In DNA form, the CDR3 reads TGTGCCAGCAGTCCCCCGGGACAGGGCGACAATGAGCAGTTCTTC. Its protein is CASSPPGQGDNEQFF.

The genes are TRBV6-5 and TRBJ2-1; 7 positions match TRBD1. Per germline, CDR1 MNHEY and CDR2 SVGAGI. The ends lost 4 bases at V and 7 bases at J; junction bases unmatched: 4. The CDR3 totals 13 residues. CDR3 in amino acids: CASSLTGQNEQFF. CDR3 DNA sequence: TGTGCCAGCAGTTTGACAGGGCAGAATGAGCAGTTCTTC.

This clone came up a few times. The chain is built from TRBV4-3 and TRBJ2-7, with D possibly matching TRBD2 (5 bases). V lost 0 bases, J lost 3 bases, and 9 bases lay in between. CDR1 is LGHNA, CDR2 YSLEER, per germline. This CDR3 region has 14 residues. CDR3: CASSQDPTNYEQYF. As DNA, the CDR3 is TGCGCCAGCAGCCAAGACCCGACTAACTACGAGCAGTACTTC.

V gene TRBV2 combines with J gene TRBJ1-2, with D perhaps TRBD1 (5 bases). The CDR3 is made up of 12 amino acids. V lost 6 bases to trimming and J lost 6 bases, with 11 bases between them. Germline CDR1 and CDR2: SNHLY and FYNNEI. The CDR3 region is CASRTEYDGYTF. DNA for the CDR3: TGTGCCAGCAGGACAGAGTATGATGGCTACACCTTC.

V is TRBV4-3 and J is TRBJ2-7; TRBD1 might be the D (5 bases). This CDR3 region has 16 residues. Germline V gives CDR1 LGHNA, CDR2 YSLEER. V was trimmed by 1 base and J by 2 bases, leaving 15 bases between them. The CDR3: CASSQVWAGNTYEQYF. CDR3 nucleotide sequence: TGCGCCAGCAGCCAAGTGTGGGCAGGGAACACCTACGAGCAGTACTTC.

This chain links TRBV18 with TRBJ2-5; a weak D match, TRBD1 (5 bases). V lost 3 bases, J lost 4 bases, and 6 bases lay in between. Germline CDR1 is KGHSH and CDR2 is LQKENI. The CDR3 covers 12 residues. The CDR3: CASSPQGETQYF. The CDR3 DNA reads TGTGCCAGCTCACCTCAGGGAGAGACCCAGTACTTC.

The chain carries TRBV7-9 and TRBJ2-3; TRBD2 might be the D (6 bases). Germline V CDR1 and CDR2: SEHNR, FQNEAQ (reference sequence). V shed 8 bases and J shed 5 bases, with 8 bases lying between them. The CDR3 has 11 amino acids. The CDR3 nucleotides read TGTGCCAGCTCGCGGGGAGATACGCAGTATTTT. This codes for CASSRGDTQYF. Together with reference TRBV7-9 and TRBJ2-3, the CDR3 gives the full variable domain: DTGVSQNPRHKITKRGQNVTFRCDPISEHNRLYWYRQTLGQGPEFLTYFQNEAQLEKSRLLSDRFSAERPKGSFSTLEIQRTEQGDSAMYLCASSRGDTQYFGPGTRLTVL.

The gene calls are TRBV2 and TRBJ1-3; no firm D call. V was trimmed by 6 bases and J by 4 bases, leaving 7 bases between them. Germline CDR1 reads SNHLY; CDR2 reads FYNNEI. The CDR3 consists of 12 residues. DNA of the CDR3: TGTGCCAGCAGGATCACAGGAAACACCATATATTTT. Protein: CASRITGNTIYF.

This clone was detected once. The V call is TRBV6-6, the J call TRBJ1-4; D may be TRBD1 (5 bases). The ends were cut back, 2 bases at V and 6 bases at J, with 10 bases in the middle. CDR1 and CDR2 from the germline V gene are MNHNY and SVGAGI (reference sequence). The CDR3 consists of 14 residues. The CDR3 reads CASSYQGSYEKLFF. Here the CDR3 DNA reads TGTGCCAGCAGTTACCAGGGCTCTTATGAAAAACTGTTTTTT.

The genes are TRBV14 and TRBJ2-5, with D perhaps TRBD1 (6 bases). The CDR3 runs 15 residues. V was shortened by 7 bases and J by 4 bases, with 19 bases between the two germline ends. Germline V lookup: CDR1 SGHDN, CDR2 FVKESK. CDR3 residues: CASTPGQGRRETQYF. The CDR3 bases are TGTGCCAGCACCCCCGGTCAGGGGCGAAGAGAGACCCAGTACTTC.

The chain recombines TRBV11-3 with TRBJ2-2; TRBD1 agrees at 10 bases. J lost 5 bases, V lost 1 base, and 1 base had no gene match. Germline lookup yields CDR1 SGHNT and CDR2 YENEEA. CDR3 length: 15 residues. CDR3 DNA: TGTGCCAGCAGCTTAGCGGGACAGGGGACCGGGGAGCTGTTTTTT. The encoded protein is CASSLAGQGTGELFF.

The chain has TRBV7-2 and TRBJ2-7, with 14 bases aligning to TRBD2. This CDR3 contains 16 residues. J lost 5 bases, V lost 5 bases, and 8 bases had no gene match. From germline, CDR1 is SGHTA and CDR2 FQGNSA. The CDR3 here is CASSPAGLAGGHEQYF. In nucleotides, the CDR3 is TGTGCCAGCAGCCCGGCCGGACTAGCGGGGGGCCACGAGCAGTACTTC.

This clone was seen once. This sequence joins TRBV7-9 and TRBJ1-1; D is unclear. The CDR3 runs to 13 residues. Between the trimmed V and J ends, which lost 4 bases and 0 bases, there was a span of 6 bases. CDR1 SEHNR and CDR2 FQNEAQ come from the germline V gene (reference sequence). CDR3 sequence: CASSSHLNTEAFF. The CDR3 bases are TGTGCCAGCAGCTCCCACTTGAACACTGAAGCTTTCTTT.

V gene TRBV29-1 combines with J gene TRBJ2-5; D is undetermined. Germline V gives CDR1 SQVTM, CDR2 ANQGSEA. V gave up 1 base and J gave up 3 bases, with 6 bases separating them. The CDR3 is 12 amino acids. This CDR3 is CSVEAGEETQYF. The CDR3 region has the DNA TGCAGCGTTGAAGCTGGAGAAGAGACCCAGTACTTC.

J is TRBJ1-5 and V is TRBV5-5, with a possible D match to TRBD1 (6 bases). V lost 0 bases to trimming and J lost 7 bases, with 11 bases between them. This CDR3 spans 14 amino acids. Germline V gene lookup returns CDR1 SGHKS and CDR2 YYEKEE (reference sequence). For the CDR3, the DNA is TGTGCCAGCAGCTTGGTTCAGGGGTCCCAGCCCCAGCATTTT. Translated: CASSLVQGSQPQHF.

This chain connects TRBV19 to TRBJ1-2; 8 bases map to TRBD1. This CDR3 is built from 12 residues. Trimming cost V 7 bases and J 8 bases; bases outside gene matches: 6. Germline loops: CDR1 LNHDA, CDR2 SQIVND (reference sequence). The DNA of the CDR3 is TGTGCCAGTACGACAGGGGTGGAGGGCTACACCTTC. Its translation is CASTTGVEGYTF.

J is TRBJ1-5 and V is TRBV30, with TRBD1 matching over 8 bases. Per the germline V gene, CDR1 is GTSNPN and CDR2 is SVGIG (reference sequence). The CDR3 has 17 amino acids. V dropped 2 bases and J dropped 1; count of bases not matched to a gene: 10. The CDR3, as DNA: TGTGCCTGGAGTTCCGGCGACAGGGGTTGGAGCAATCAGCCCCAGCATTTT. It yields the protein CAWSSGDRGWSNQPQHF. The full variable domain, rest sourced from reference TRBV30 and TRBJ1-5, is SQTIHQWPATLVQPVGSPLSLECTVEGTSNPNLYWYRQAAGRGLQLLFYSVGIGQISSEVPQNLSASRPQDRQFILSSKKLLLSDSGFYLCAWSSGDRGWSNQPQHFGDGTRLSIL.

V gene TRBV4-2 combines with J gene TRBJ1-2, with unresolved D. The germline V and J ends were trimmed by 4 bases and 3 bases, with 12 bases remaining between them. The length of the CDR3 is 14 residues. The germline V gene encodes CDR1 LGHNA and CDR2 YNFKEQ. The CDR3 bases are TGTGCCAGCAGCCCCGAAATGAGTTACTATGGCTACACCTTC. Translation: CASSPEMSYYGYTF.

The rearrangement joins TRBV5-1 to TRBJ2-3; perhaps TRBD2 as D (5 bases). CDR3 length equals 16 residues. Trimming cost V 1 base and J 0 bases, with 12 bases left between them. Germline values: CDR1 SGHRS, CDR2 YFSETQ. The CDR3 bases are TGCGCCAGCAGCTTGCCTTCAGCGGCTAGCACAGATACGCAGTATTTT. Protein: CASSLPSAASTDTQYF. Based on the CDR3 plus reference TRBV5-1 and TRBJ2-3, the full variable domain is KAGVTQTPRYLIKTRGQQVTLSCSPISGHRSVSWYQQTPGQGLQFLFEYFSETQRNKGNFPGRFSGRQFSNSRSEMNVSTLELGDSALYLCASSLPSAASTDTQYFGPGTRLTVL.

The rearrangement uses TRBV7-8 and TRBJ1-1; TRBD1 aligns across 7 bases. V was clipped by 6 bases and J by 2 bases; unmatched bases: 3. CDR3 length: 13 residues. CDR1 SGHVS and CDR2 FQNEAQ come from the germline V gene. The CDR3 loop is CASRRDSNTEAFF. The CDR3 region has the DNA TGTGCCAGCAGGCGGGACAGCAACACTGAAGCTTTCTTT.

V usage is TRBV27 and J usage is TRBJ2-3; D is uncertain. V lost 6 bases and J 5 bases, leaving 15 bases between the germline ends. CDR1 is MNHEY, CDR2 SMNVEV, per germline (reference sequence). This CDR3 is built from 14 residues. The CDR3 is CASRTFGSGDTQYF. The CDR3 coding sequence is TGTGCCAGCAGGACTTTTGGATCCGGAGATACGCAGTATTTT.

The chain has TRBV28 and TRBJ1-2; D call uncertain. Germline V CDR1 and CDR2: MDHEN, SYDVKM. The CDR3 has 12 residues. V was trimmed by 7 bases and J by 5 bases, leaving 11 bases between them. As DNA, the CDR3 is TGTGCCAGCAAAAACGGTCTGTATGGCTACACCTTC. It yields the protein CASKNGLYGYTF.

This clone was seen once. The chain combines TRBV12-3 or TRBV12-4 with TRBJ2-1; D is ambiguous. This CDR3 has 11 residues. V was clipped by 4 bases and J by 8 bases, with 6 bases between them. CDR3 sequence: CASSSVDEQFF. DNA for the CDR3: TGTGCCAGCAGTTCGGTGGATGAGCAGTTCTTC.

The genes are TRBV4-3 and TRBJ1-4; D gene ambiguous. With 0 bases removed from V and 4 bases from J, the gap between germline ends came to 12 bases. The CDR3 runs to 16 residues. CDR1 and CDR2 (germline): LGHNA, YSLEER. CDR3 sequence reads: CASSQERRRINEKLFF. The CDR3 DNA follows: TGCGCCAGCAGCCAAGAGAGGCGACGGATTAATGAAAAACTGTTTTTT.

This clone has a single count. The genes are TRBV7-9 and TRBJ1-2; TRBD1 agrees at 10 bases. The CDR3 spans 14 residues. Per germline, CDR1 SEHNR and CDR2 FQNEAQ (reference sequence). The trim removed 4 bases at V and 6 bases at J, leaving 5 bases unmatched. CDR3 loop: CASSYPTGGNGYTF. DNA of the CDR3: TGTGCCAGCAGCTACCCGACAGGGGGCAATGGCTACACCTTC.

CDR3 DNA: TGTGCCAGCTCAGCCTCAGGGTTGGGATCCTACGAGCAGTACTTC. As protein: CASSASGLGSYEQYF. The chain has TRBV18 and TRBJ2-7; weak D call: TRBD1 (5 bases). The CDR3 loop spans 15 amino acids. Germline V lookup: CDR1 KGHSH, CDR2 LQKENI. V lost 5 bases and J lost 1, with 15 bases in between.

The gene calls are TRBV28 and TRBJ2-3, with D hard to call. Germline V CDR1 and CDR2: MDHEN, SYDVKM. This CDR3 comprises 15 residues. The V and J ends lost 2 bases and 2 bases respectively, with 11 bases between them. CDR3 sequence (DNA): TGTGCCAGCAGTTTAGGGCTGTCTAACACAGATACGCAGTATTTT. This sequence encodes CASSLGLSNTDTQYF.